At least ten counts were recorded for the clone carrying this T cell receptor beta chain. This entry comes from a study of T cells of healthy individuals. The CDR3 runs to 17 residues. Germline V CDR1 and CDR2: DFQATT, SNEGSKA (reference sequence). J lost 6 bases, V lost 3 bases, and 14 bases had no gene match. One entry per CDR3 protein, called by TCRdb with MiXCR from the 5' RACE reads. Among roughly 87,000 distinct CDR3 sequences listed, approximately 15% were seen once. The TCR comes from a human donor in good health. V gene TRBV20-1 combines with J gene TRBJ2-1; the match to TRBD2 covers 10 bases. The CDR3 DNA reads TGCAGTGCTAGTCACCTAGCGGGGGACGGTGACGGCAATGAGCAGTTCTTC. This encodes CSASHLAGDGDGNEQFF.